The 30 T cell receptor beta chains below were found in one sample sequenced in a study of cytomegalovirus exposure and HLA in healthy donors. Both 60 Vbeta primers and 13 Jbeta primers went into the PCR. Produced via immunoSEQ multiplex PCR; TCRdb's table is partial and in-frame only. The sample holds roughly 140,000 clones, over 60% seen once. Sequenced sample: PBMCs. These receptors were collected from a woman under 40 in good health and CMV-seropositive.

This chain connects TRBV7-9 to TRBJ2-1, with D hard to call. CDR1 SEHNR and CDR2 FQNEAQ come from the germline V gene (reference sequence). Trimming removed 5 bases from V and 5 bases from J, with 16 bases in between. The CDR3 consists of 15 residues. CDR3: CASSETGSKNNEQFF. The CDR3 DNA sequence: TGTGCCAGCAGCGAGACTGGATCGAAAAACAATGAGCAGTTCTTC.

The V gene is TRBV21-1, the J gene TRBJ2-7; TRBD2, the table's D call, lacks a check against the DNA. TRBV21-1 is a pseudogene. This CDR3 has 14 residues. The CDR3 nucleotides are TGTGCCAGCAGCACCAGCGGGGGGCCCTACGAGCAGTACTTC. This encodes CASSTSGGPYEQYF.

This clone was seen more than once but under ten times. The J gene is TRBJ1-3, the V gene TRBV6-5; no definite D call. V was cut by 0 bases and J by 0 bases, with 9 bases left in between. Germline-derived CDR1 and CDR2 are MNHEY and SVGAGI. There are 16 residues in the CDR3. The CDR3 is CASSYSLRDSGNTIYF. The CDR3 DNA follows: TGTGCCAGCAGTTACTCGTTGAGGGACTCTGGAAACACCATATATTTT.

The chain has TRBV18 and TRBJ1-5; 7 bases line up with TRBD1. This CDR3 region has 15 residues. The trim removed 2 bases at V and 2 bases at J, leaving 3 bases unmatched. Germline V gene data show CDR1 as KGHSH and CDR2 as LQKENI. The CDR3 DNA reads TGTGCCAGCTCACCAGGAACAGGGGGCAATCAGCCCCAGCATTTT. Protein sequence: CASSPGTGGNQPQHF.

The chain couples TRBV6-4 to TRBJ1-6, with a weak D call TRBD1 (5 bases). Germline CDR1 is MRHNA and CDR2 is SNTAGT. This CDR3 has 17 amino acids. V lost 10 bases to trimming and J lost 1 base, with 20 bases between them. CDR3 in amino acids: CATPGGGGLSYNSPLHF. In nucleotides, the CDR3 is TGTGCCACCCCCGGCGGTGGGGGGTTATCCTATAATTCACCCCTCCACTTT.

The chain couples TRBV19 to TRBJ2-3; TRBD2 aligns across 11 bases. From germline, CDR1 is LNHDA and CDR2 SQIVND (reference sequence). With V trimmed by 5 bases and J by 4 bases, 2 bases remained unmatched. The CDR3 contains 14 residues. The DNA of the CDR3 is TGTGCCAGTAGTTTAGCGGGAGGGGCAGATACGCAGTATTTT. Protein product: CASSLAGGADTQYF.

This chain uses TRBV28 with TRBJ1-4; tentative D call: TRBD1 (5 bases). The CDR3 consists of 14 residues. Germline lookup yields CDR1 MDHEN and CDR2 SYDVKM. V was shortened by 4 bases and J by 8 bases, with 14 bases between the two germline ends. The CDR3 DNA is TGTGCCAGCAGTTCCTCCAACCGGGGGGAAAAACTGTTTTTT. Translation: CASSSSNRGEKLFF.

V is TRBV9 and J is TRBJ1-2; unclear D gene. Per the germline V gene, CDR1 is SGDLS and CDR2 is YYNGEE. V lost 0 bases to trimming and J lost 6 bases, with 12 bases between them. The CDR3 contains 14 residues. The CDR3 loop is CASSVDFWRDGYTF. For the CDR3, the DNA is TGTGCCAGCAGCGTAGATTTTTGGAGGGATGGCTACACCTTC.

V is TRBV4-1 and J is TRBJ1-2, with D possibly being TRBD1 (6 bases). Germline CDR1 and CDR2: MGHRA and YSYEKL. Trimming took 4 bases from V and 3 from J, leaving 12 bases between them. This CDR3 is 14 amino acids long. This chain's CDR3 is CASSRVGGHYGYTF. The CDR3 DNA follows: TGCGCCAGCAGCCGAGTAGGGGGACACTATGGCTACACCTTC.

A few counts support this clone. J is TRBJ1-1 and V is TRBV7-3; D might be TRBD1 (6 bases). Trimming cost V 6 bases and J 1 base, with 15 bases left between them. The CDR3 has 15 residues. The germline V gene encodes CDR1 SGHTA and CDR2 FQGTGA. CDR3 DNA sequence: TGTGCCAGCAGTCCAACAGCAGGGGCGAACACTGAAGCTTTCTTT. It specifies CASSPTAGANTEAFF.

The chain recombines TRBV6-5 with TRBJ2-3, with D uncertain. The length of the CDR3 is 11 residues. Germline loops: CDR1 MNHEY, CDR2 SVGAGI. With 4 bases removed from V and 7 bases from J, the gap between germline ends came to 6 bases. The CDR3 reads CASSSTNTQYF. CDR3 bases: TGTGCCAGCAGTTCTACTAATACGCAGTATTTT.

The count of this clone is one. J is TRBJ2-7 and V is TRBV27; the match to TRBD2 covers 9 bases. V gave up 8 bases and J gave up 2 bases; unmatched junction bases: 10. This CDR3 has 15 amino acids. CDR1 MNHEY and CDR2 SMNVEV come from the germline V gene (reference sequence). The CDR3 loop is CASGPGLAQTYEQYF. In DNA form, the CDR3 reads TGTGCCAGCGGGCCAGGACTAGCGCAAACCTACGAGCAGTACTTC.

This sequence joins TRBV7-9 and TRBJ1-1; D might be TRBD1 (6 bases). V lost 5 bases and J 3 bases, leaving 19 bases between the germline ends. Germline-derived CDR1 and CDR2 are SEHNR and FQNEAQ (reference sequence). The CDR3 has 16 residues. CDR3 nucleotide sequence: TGTGCCAGCAGCCGGAGGGGGGGGTCGCGAGACACTGAAGCTTTCTTT. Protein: CASSRRGGSRDTEAFF.

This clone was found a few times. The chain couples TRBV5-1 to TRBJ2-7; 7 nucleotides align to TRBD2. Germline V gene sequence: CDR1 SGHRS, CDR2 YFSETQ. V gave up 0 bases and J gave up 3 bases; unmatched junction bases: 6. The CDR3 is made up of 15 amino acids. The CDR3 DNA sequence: TGCGCCAGCAGCTTGGTAGGGGACTACCGCTACGAGCAGTACTTC. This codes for CASSLVGDYRYEQYF. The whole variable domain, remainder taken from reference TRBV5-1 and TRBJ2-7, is KAGVTQTPRYLIKTRGQQVTLSCSPISGHRSVSWYQQTPGQGLQFLFEYFSETQRNKGNFPGRFSGRQFSNSRSEMNVSTLELGDSALYLCASSLVGDYRYEQYFGPGTRLTVT.

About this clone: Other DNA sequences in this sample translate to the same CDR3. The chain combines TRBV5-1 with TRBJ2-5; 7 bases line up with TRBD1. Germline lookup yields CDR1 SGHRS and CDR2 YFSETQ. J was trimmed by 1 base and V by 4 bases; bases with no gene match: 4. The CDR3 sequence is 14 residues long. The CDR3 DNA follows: TGCGCCAGCAGCCCGGGACAGTCCCAAGAGACCCAGTACTTC. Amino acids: CASSPGQSQETQYF.

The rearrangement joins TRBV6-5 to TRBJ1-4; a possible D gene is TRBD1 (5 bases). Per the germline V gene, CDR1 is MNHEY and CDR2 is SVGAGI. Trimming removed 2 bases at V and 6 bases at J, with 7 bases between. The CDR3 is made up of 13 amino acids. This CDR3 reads CASSYGAYEKLFF. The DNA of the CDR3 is TGTGCCAGCAGTTACGGGGCCTATGAAAAACTGTTTTTT.

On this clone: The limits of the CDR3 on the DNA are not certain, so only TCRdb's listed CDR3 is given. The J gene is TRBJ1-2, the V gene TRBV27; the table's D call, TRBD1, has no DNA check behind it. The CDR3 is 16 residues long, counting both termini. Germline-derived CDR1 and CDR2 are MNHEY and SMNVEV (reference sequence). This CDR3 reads CASSILGPFLGYGYTF.

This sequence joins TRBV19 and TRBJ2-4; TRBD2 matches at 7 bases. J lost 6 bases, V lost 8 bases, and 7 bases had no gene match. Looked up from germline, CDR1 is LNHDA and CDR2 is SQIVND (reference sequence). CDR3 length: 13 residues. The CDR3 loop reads CASWGEGRNIQYF. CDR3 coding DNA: TGTGCCAGTTGGGGGGAGGGCAGAAACATTCAGTACTTC.

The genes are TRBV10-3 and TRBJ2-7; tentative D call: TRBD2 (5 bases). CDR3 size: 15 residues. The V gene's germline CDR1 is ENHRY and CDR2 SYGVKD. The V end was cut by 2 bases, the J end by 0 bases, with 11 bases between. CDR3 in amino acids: CAISEDDYHSYEQYF. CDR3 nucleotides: TGTGCCATCAGTGAGGATGACTACCACTCCTACGAGCAGTACTTC.

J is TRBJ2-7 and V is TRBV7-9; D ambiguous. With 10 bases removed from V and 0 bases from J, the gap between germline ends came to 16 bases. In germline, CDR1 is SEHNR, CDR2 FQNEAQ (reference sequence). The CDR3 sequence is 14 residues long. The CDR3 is CAIHPQDSSYEQYF. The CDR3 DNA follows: TGTGCCATTCATCCTCAGGATTCCTCCTACGAGCAGTACTTC.

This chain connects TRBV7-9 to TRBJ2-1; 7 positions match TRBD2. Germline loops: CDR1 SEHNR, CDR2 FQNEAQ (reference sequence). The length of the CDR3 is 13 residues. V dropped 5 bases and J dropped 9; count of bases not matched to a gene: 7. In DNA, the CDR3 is TGTGCCAGCAGCCGGGGGGTACCGGGTGAGCAGTTCTTC. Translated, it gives CASSRGVPGEQFF.

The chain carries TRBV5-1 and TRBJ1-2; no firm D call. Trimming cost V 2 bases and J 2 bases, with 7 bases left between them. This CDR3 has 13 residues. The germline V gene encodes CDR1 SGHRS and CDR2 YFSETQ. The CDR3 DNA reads TGCGCCAGCAGCTTTAGCCAGAACTATGGCTACACCTTC. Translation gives CASSFSQNYGYTF.

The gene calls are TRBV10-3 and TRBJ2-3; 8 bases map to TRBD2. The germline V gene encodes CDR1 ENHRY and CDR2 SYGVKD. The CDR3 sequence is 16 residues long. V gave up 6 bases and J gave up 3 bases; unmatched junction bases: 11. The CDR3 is CAISNRAGGGTDTQYF. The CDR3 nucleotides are TGTGCCATCAGCAACAGGGCGGGAGGTGGGACAGATACGCAGTATTTT.

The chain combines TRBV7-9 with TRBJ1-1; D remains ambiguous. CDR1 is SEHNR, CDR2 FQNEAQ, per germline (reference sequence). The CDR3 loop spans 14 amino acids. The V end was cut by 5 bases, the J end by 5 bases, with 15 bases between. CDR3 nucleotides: TGTGCCAGCAGCCCCGCGGGGTTGCGGACTGAAGCTTTCTTT. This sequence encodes CASSPAGLRTEAFF.

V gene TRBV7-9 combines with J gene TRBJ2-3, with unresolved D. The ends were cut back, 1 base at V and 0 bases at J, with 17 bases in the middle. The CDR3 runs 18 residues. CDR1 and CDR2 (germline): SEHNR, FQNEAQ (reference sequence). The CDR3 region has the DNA TGTGCCAGCAGCTTAGGTATCAGAGTAGCTCATAGCACAGATACGCAGTATTTT. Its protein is CASSLGIRVAHSTDTQYF.

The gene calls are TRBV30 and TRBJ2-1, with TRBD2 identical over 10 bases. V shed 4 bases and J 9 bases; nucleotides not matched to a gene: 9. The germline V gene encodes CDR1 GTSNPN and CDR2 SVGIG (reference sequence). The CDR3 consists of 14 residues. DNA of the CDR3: TGTGCCTGGACGAGCGGGGGGGCGGTGGGTGAGCAGTTCTTC. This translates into CAWTSGGAVGEQFF.

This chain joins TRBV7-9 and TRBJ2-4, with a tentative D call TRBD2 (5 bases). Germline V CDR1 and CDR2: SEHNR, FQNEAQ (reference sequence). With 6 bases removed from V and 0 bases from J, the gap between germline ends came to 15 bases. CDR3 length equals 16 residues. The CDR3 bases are TGTGCCAGCAGTCCGACTTTGGACTTAGCCAAAAACATTCAGTACTTC. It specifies CASSPTLDLAKNIQYF.

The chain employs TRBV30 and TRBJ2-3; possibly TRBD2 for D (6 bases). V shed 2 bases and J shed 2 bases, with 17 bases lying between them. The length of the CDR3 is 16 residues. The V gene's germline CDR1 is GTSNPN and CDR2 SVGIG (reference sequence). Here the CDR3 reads CAWSRIRAGITDTQYF. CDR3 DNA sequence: TGTGCCTGGAGTAGAATCCGAGCGGGTATCACAGATACGCAGTATTTT. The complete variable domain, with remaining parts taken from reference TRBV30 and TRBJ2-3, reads SQTIHQWPATLVQPVGSPLSLECTVEGTSNPNLYWYRQAAGRGLQLLFYSVGIGQISSEVPQNLSASRPQDRQFILSSKKLLLSDSGFYLCAWSRIRAGITDTQYFGPGTRLTVL.

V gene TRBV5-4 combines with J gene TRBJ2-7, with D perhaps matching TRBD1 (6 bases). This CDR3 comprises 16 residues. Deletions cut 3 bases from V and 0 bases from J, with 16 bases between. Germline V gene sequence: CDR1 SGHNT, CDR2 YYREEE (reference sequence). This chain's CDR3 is CASSSLLGGPSYEQYF. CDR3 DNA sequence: TGTGCCAGCAGCTCTTTATTAGGGGGACCCTCCTACGAGCAGTACTTC. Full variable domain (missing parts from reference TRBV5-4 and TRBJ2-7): ETGVTQSPTHLIKTRGQQVTLRCSSQSGHNTVSWYQQALGQGPQFIFQYYREEENGRGNFPPRFSGLQFPNYSSELNVNALELDDSALYLCASSSLLGGPSYEQYFGPGTRLTVT.

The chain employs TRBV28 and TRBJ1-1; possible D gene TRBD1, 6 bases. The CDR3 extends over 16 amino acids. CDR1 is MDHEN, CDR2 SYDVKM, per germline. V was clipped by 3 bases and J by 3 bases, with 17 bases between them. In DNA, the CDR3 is TGTGCCAGCAGTTTTTTGGGGGCGTGGGTAGACACTGAAGCTTTCTTT. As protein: CASSFLGAWVDTEAFF.